The clone carrying this TCR beta chain was detected only a few times. This sample is part of a study of T cells after yellow fever vaccination. UMIs were added to TCR cDNA along with a universal primer site when it was made by 5'RACE template switching. TCRdb passed the 5' RACE reads through MiXCR, listing each CDR3 protein once. The sample carries about 260,000 distinct CDR3 sequences, around 13% recorded once. The CDR3 is 12 amino acids. The V gene's germline CDR1 is LGHNA and CDR2 YSLEER. V was cut by 1 base and J by 7 bases, with 7 bases left in between. The V gene is TRBV4-3, the J gene TRBJ1-2; D is unresolved. This TCR was sampled from a man aged 25-45 years who received the YFV17D yellow fever vaccine. Sequences were derived from CD4+ T cells sorted from PBMCs, sampled 45 days after the yellow fever booster vaccination. This CDR3 reads CASSQGPGGYTF. DNA of the CDR3: TGCGCCAGCAGCCAAGGTCCGGGTGGCTACACCTTC.